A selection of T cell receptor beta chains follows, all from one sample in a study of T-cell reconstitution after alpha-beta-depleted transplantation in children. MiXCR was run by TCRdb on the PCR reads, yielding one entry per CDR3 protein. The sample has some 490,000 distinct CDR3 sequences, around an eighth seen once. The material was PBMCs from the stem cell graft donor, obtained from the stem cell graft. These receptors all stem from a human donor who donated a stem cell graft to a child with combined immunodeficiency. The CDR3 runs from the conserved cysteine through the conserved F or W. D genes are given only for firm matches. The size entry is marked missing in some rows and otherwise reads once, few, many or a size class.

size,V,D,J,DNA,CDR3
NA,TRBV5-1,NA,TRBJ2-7,TGCGCCAGCAGCGTCGAGCAGGGGAATATCAACGAGCAGTACTTC,CASSVEQGNINEQYF
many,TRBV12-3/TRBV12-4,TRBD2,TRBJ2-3,TGTGCCAGCAGTTTTGGGCAGGGAGGGGGCACAGATACGCAGTATTTT,CASSFGQGGGTDTQYF
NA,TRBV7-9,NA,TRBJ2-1,TGTGCCAGCAGCGCTCGGGGGCTAGCCGACATCGAGTTCTTC,CASSARGLADIEFF
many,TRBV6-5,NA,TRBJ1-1,TGTGCCAGCAGTTACGTGAGAGGGAGGGCTCAAGGGTTCACTGAAGCTTTCTTT,CASSYVRGRAQGFTEAFF
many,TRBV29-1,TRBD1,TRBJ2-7,TGCAGCGTTGTGGACAGGGCGGAAGAGCAGTACTTC,CSVVDRAEEQYF
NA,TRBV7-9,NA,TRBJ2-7,TGTGCCAGCAGCTTCCTGGATGAGGCCTACGAGCAGTACTTC,CASSFLDEAYEQYF
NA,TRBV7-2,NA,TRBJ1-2,TGTGCCAGCAGCTTCGGAGGGACTGACTCGAAATTAAGTGGCTACACCTTC,CASSFGGTDSKLSGYTF
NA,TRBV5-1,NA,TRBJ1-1,TGCGCCAGCAGCTTGGGGACCGAGGGGGTCACTGAAGCTTTCTTT,CASSLGTEGVTEAFF
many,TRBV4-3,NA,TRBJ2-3,TGCGCCAGCAGCCAATCCCCAGGGACCACAGATACGCAGTATTTT,CASSQSPGTTDTQYF
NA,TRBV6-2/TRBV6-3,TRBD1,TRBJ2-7,TGTGCCAGCACTCTCGGGACAGTCGACTTCTACGAGCAGTACTTC,CASTLGTVDFYEQYF
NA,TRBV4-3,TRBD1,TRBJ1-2,TGCGCCAGCAGCAATCAACTAACAGGGGTCTATGGCTACACCTTC,CASSNQLTGVYGYTF
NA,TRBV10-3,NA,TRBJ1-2,TGTGCCATCGCCCCGGGCAATCAAGTTAGTGGCTACACCTTC,CAIAPGNQVSGYTF
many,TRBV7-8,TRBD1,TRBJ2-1,TGTGCCAGCAGCTCACCTTCAACAGGGGGACCCTACAATGAGCAGTTCTTC,CASSSPSTGGPYNEQFF
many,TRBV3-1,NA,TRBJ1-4,TGTGCCAGCAGCCCTGGAACAGCGCATGAAAAACTGTTTTTT,CASSPGTAHEKLFF
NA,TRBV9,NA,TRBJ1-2,TGTGCCAGCAGCTTCCCGACCGGGACCTTCGGTGGCTACACCTTC,CASSFPTGTFGGYTF
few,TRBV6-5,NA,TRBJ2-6,TGTGCCAGCAGTTACTCGATGGGTAGATCTGGGGCCAACGTCCTGACTTTC,CASSYSMGRSGANVLTF
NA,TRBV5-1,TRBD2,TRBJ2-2,TGCGCCAGCAGGGGACTAGCGGGGGGCACGAACACCGGGGAGCTGTTTTTT,CASRGLAGGTNTGELFF
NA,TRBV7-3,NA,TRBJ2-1,TGTGCCAGCAGCCCGCCGGGGGTTCCGTGGGAGCAGTTCTTC,CASSPPGVPWEQFF
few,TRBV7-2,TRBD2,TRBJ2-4,TGTGCCAGCAGCTTAGCCGATTTAGACAGCGGGGAGAGGCACATTCAGTACTTC,CASSLADLDSGERHIQYF
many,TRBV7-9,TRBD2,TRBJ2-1,TGTGCCAGCAGCTTAGGCCTAGCGGGCATGGATGAGCAGTTCTTC,CASSLGLAGMDEQFF
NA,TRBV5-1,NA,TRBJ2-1,TGCGCCAGCAGCTTGGTCCCAATGGATGAGCAGTTCTTC,CASSLVPMDEQFF
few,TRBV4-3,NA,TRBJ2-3,TGCGCCAGCAGCCAAGATCATGATAGCAGCCTCACAGATACGCAGTATTTT,CASSQDHDSSLTDTQYF
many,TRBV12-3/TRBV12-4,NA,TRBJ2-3,TGTGCCAGCAGTCCCCCGGCTAGACAAGATACGCAGTATTTT,CASSPPARQDTQYF
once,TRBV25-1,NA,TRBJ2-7,TGTGCCACCCACCGAGGGTCCTCCTACGAGCAGTACTTC,CATHRGSSYEQYF
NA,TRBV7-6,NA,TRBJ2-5,TGTGCCAGCAGCTTAGCGTCGACCGGGGAGACCCAGTACTTC,CASSLASTGETQYF
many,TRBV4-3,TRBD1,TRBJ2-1,TGCGCCAGCAGCCAAGATAGGGCGACAGGGACAGGCGAGCAGTTCTTC,CASSQDRATGTGEQFF